The 7 T cell receptor beta chains below all came from one sample that was sequenced in a study of CD8+ T cells in alopecia areata. Reverse transcribed after extraction, RNA yielded cDNA as the sequencing template. TCRdb's table, derived via immunoSEQ multiplex PCR, lists solely in-frame clones and lacks some. The repertoire includes almost 250,000 clones, under 80% of them detected once, and around 1.2% sits in the top ten. The starting material was CD4+ T cells sorted from blood, obtained at week 0. The receptors here all came from a human donor with alopecia areata.

V and J are TRBV6-5 and TRBJ1-1, with 7 nucleotides matching TRBD1. Germline V lookup: CDR1 MNHEY, CDR2 SVGAGI. The CDR3 covers 15 residues. The V gene end was trimmed by 7 bases and the J gene end by 1 base; junction bases not matched to a gene: 9. The CDR3 nucleotides are TGTGCCAGCACCCCTTGGACAGGTTCGAACACTGAAGCTTTCTTT. Translating it yields CASTPWTGSNTEAFF.

This clone was seen a handful of times. The gene calls are TRBV7-9 and TRBJ2-1, with D possibly being TRBD1 (6 bases). V lost 3 bases and J 0 bases, leaving 15 bases between the germline ends. The length of the CDR3 is 17 residues. Germline lookup yields CDR1 SEHNR and CDR2 FQNEAQ (reference sequence). The CDR3 sequence: CASSFGGLESSYNEQFF. In DNA form, the CDR3 reads TGTGCCAGCAGCTTTGGGGGCCTGGAGAGCTCCTACAATGAGCAGTTCTTC.

The V and J genes are TRBV27 and TRBJ2-1; D may correspond to TRBD1 or TRBD2 (6 bases each). Between the trimmed V and J ends, which lost 6 bases and 3 bases, there was a span of 9 bases. Germline CDR1 and CDR2: MNHEY and SMNVEV (reference sequence). The CDR3 is 13 residues long. In DNA, the CDR3 is TGTGCCAGCAGGGGGGGCTTCTACAATGAGCAGTTCTTC. Translating it yields CASRGGFYNEQFF.

V and J are TRBV29-1 and TRBJ1-1, with D unclear. The CDR3 covers 12 residues. CDR1 is SQVTM, CDR2 ANQGSEA, per germline. Trimming removed 3 bases at V and 1 base at J, with 6 bases between. CDR3 bases: TGCAGCGTTGATCCGAAGAACACTGAAGCTTTCTTT. As protein: CSVDPKNTEAFF.

This clone has just a few counts. This sequence joins TRBV18 and TRBJ2-7; D is unresolved. Germline V lookup: CDR1 KGHSH, CDR2 LQKENI. The CDR3 has 14 amino acids. V lost 1 base, J lost 5 bases, and 12 bases lay in between. CDR3 nucleotides: TGTGCCAGCTCACCACTCCCTTACGATAACGAGCAGTACTTC. Translation: CASSPLPYDNEQYF.

The CDR3 here is CASSELGTGGNEQYF. The DNA of the CDR3 is TGTGCCAGCAGTGAATTGGGGACAGGGGGTAACGAGCAGTACTTC. The chain uses TRBV25-1 and TRBJ2-7; 11 bases are shared with TRBD1. Germline lookup yields CDR1 MGHDK and CDR2 SYGVNS. With V trimmed by 1 base and J by 5 bases, 4 bases remained unmatched. The CDR3 has 15 residues.

The chain couples TRBV11-2 to TRBJ1-5; 7 positions agree with TRBD1. The junction had 5 bases not matched to a gene; V was cut back by 1 base and J by 5 bases. The CDR3 has 15 residues. CDR1 is SGHAT and CDR2 is FQNNGV in the germline V gene. The CDR3 nucleotides read TGTGCCAGCAGCTTAGGAGACAGGGTTGATCAGCCCCAGCATTTT. Translating gives CASSLGDRVDQPQHF.